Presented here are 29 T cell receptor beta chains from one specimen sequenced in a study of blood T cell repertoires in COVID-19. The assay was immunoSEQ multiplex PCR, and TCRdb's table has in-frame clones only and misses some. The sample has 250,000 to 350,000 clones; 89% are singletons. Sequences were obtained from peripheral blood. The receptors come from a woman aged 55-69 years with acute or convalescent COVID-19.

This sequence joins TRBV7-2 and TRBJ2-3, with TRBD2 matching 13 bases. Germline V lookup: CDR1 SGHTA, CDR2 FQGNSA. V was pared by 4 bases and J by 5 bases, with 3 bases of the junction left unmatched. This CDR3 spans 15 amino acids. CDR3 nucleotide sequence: TGTGCCAGCAGCTATTGGACTAGCGGGGGAGATACGCAGTATTTT. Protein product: CASSYWTSGGDTQYF.

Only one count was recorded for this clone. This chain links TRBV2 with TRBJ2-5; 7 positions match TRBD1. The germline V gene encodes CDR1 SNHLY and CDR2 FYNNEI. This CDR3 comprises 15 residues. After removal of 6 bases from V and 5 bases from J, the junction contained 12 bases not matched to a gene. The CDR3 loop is CASSAGLGGAETQYF. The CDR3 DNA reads TGTGCCAGCAGCGCCGGCCTAGGGGGCGCGGAGACCCAGTACTTC.

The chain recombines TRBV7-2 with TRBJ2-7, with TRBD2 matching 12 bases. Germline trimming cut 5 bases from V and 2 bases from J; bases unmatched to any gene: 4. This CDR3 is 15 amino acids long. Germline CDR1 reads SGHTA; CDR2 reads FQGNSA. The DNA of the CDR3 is TGTGCCAGCAGCCCCGGACTAGCGGGAACCTACGAGCAGTACTTC. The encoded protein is CASSPGLAGTYEQYF.

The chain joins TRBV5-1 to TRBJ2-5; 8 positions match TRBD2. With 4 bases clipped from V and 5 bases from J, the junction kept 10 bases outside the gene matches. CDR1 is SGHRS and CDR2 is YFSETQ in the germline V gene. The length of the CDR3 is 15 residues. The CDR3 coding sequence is TGCGCCAGCAGCCCCGCGCTATCGGGGGGGGAGACCCAGTACTTC. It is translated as CASSPALSGGETQYF.

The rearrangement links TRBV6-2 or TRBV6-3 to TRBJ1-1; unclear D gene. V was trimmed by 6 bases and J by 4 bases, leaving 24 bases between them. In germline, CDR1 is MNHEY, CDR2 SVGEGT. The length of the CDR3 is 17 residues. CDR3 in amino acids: CASSLRVPGAGSTEAFF. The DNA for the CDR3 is TGTGCCAGCAGCTTACGGGTCCCGGGAGCGGGTAGCACTGAAGCTTTCTTT.

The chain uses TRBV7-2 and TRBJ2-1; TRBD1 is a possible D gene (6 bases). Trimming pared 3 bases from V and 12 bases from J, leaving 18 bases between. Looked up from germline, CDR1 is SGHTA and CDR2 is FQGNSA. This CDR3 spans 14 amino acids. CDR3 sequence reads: CASSFLTGEHRQFF. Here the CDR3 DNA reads TGTGCCAGCAGCTTTCTGACAGGCGAGCATAGGCAGTTCTTC.

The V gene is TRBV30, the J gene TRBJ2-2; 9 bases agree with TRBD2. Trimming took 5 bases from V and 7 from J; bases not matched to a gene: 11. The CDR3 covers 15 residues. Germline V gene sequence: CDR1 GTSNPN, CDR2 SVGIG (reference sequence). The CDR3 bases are TGTGCCTGGCGATGGGCGGGAGGGCCACACGGGGAGCTGTTTTTT. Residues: CAWRWAGGPHGELFF. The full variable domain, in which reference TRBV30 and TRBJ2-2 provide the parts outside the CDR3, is SQTIHQWPATLVQPVGSPLSLECTVEGTSNPNLYWYRQAAGRGLQLLFYSVGIGQISSEVPQNLSASRPQDRQFILSSKKLLLSDSGFYLCAWRWAGGPHGELFFGEGSRLTVL.

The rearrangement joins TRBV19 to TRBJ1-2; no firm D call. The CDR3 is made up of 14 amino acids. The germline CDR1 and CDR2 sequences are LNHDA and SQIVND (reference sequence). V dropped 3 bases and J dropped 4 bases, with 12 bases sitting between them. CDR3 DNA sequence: TGTGCCAGTAGTATTTTAACCGGAGGCTATGGCTACACCTTC. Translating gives CASSILTGGYGYTF.

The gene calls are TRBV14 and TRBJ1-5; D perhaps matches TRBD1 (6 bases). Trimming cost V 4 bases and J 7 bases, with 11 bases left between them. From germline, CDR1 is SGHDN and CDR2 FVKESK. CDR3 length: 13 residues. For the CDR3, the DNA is TGTGCCAGCAGCCCAGGGGTCAGACAGCCCCAGCATTTT. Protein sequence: CASSPGVRQPQHF.

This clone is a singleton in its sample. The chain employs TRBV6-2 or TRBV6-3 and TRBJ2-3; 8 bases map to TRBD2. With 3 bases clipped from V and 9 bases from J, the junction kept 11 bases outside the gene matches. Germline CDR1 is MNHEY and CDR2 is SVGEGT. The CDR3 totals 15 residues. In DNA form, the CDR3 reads TGTGCCAGCAGTTATGCCAGCGGGAGTATCGCCACGCAGTATTTT. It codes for CASSYASGSIATQYF.

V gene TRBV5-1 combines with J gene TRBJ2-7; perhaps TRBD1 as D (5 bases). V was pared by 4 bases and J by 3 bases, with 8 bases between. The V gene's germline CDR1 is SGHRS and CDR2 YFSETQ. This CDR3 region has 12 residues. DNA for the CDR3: TGCGCCAGCAGCATGACAGACTACGAGCAGTACTTC. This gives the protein CASSMTDYEQYF.

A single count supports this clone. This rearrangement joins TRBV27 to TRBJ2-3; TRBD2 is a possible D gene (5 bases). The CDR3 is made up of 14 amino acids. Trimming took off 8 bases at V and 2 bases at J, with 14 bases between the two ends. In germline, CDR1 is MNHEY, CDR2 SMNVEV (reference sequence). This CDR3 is CASSPRGDTDTQYF. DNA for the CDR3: TGTGCCAGCTCCCCTCGGGGAGACACAGATACGCAGTATTTT.

The CDR3: CASSVALAEANTGELFF. CDR3 coding DNA: TGTGCCAGCAGCGTAGCCCTAGCGGAAGCGAACACCGGGGAGCTGTTTTTT. The V gene is TRBV9, the J gene TRBJ2-2; 7 bases fit TRBD2. The germline V gene encodes CDR1 SGDLS and CDR2 YYNGEE. CDR3 size: 17 residues. Trimming cost V 0 bases and J 0 bases; bases outside gene matches: 5.

The CDR3 DNA is TGTGCCAGCAGCTTACTCGCGGGAGATAACGCCGGGGAGCTGTTTTTT. Amino acids: CASSLLAGDNAGELFF. The chain joins TRBV7-3 to TRBJ2-2; 7 nucleotides agree with TRBD2. Losses at the gene ends were 2 bases for V and 6 bases for J; bases not matched to a gene: 9. The CDR3 consists of 16 residues. Germline loops: CDR1 SGHTA, CDR2 FQGTGA.

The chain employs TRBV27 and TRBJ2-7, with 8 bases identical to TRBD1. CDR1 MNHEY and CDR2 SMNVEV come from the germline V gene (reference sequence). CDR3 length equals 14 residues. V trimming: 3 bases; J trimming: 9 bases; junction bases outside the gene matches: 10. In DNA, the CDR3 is TGTGCCAGCAGTTTCACCGGGACAGGTTTTGTGCAGTACTTC. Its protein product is CASSFTGTGFVQYF.

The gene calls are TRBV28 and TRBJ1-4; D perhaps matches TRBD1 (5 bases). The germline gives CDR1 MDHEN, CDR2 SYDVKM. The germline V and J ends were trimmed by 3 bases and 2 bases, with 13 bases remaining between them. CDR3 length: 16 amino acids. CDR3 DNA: TGTGCCAGCAGTTTGGGGGGGATTCCGACTAATGAAAAACTGTTTTTT. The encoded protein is CASSLGGIPTNEKLFF.

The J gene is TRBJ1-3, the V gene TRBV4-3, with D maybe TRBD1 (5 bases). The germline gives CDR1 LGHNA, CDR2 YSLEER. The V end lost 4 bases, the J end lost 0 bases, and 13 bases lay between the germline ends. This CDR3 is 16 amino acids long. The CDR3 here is CASSPTLGGSGNTIYF. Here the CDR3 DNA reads TGCGCCAGCAGCCCAACTCTGGGGGGCTCTGGAAACACCATATATTTT.

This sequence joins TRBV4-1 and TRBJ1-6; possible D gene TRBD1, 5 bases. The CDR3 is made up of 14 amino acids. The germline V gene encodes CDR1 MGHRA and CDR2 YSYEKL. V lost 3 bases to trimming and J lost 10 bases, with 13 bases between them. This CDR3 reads CASSQGQGDSPLHF. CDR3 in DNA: TGCGCCAGCAGCCAGGGGCAGGGTGACTCACCCCTCCACTTT.

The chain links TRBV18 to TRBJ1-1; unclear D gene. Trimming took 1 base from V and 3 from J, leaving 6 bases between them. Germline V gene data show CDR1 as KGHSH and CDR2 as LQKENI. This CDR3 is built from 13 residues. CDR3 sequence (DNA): TGTGCCAGCTCACCACAAAGCTACACTGAAGCTTTCTTT. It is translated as CASSPQSYTEAFF.

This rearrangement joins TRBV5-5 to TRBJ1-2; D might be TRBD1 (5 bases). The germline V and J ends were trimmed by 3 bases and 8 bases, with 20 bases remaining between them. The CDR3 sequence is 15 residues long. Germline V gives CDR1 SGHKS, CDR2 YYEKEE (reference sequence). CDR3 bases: TGTGCCAGCAGCTATCCCCATGGCAGGGTGGGGGGCTACACCTTC. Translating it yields CASSYPHGRVGGYTF.

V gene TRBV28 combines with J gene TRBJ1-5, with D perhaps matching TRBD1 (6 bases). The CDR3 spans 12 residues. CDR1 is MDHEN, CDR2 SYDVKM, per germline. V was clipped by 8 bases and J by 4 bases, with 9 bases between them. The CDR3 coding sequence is TGTGCCAGCGTGAGGGGGAATCAGCCCCAGCATTTT. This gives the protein CASVRGNQPQHF.

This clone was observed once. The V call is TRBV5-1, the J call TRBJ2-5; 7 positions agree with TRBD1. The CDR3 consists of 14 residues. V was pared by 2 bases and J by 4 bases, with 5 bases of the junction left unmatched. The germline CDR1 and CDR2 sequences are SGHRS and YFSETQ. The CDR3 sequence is CASSFTDRRETQYF. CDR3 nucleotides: TGCGCCAGCAGCTTCACGGACAGGAGAGAGACCCAGTACTTC.

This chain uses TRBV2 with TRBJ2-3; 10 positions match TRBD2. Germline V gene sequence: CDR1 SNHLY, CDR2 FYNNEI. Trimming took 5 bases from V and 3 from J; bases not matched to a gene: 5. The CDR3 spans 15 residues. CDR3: CASSLRTSGTDTQYF. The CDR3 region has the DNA TGTGCCAGCAGTCTCAGGACTAGCGGAACAGATACGCAGTATTTT.

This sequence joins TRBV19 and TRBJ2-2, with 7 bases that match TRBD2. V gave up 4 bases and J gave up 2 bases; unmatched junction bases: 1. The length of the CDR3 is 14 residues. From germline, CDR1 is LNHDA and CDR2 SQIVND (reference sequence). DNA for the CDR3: TGTGCCAGTAGTACGACTAGCAACACCGGGGAGCTGTTTTTT. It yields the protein CASSTTSNTGELFF.

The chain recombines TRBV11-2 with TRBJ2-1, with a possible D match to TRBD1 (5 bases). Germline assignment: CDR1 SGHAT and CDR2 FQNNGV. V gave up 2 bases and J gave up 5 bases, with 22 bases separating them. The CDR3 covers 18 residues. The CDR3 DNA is TGTGCCAGCAGCTTAAGCGCCGTGGGGCTCAGGCTTGACAATGAGCAGTTCTTC. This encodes CASSLSAVGLRLDNEQFF.

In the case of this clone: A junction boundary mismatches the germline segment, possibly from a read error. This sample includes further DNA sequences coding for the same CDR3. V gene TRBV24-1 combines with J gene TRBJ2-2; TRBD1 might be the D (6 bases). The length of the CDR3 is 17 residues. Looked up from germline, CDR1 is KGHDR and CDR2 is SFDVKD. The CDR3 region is CATSDSQGHWNTGELFF. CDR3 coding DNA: TGTGCTACCAGTGATTCTCAGGGGCACTGGAACACCGGGGAGCTGTTTTTT.

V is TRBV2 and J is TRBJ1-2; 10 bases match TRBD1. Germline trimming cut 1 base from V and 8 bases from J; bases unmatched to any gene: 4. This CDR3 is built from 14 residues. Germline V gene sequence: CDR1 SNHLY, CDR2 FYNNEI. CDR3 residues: CASSEVWTGGGYTF. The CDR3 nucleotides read TGTGCCAGCAGTGAAGTGTGGACAGGGGGAGGCTACACCTTC.

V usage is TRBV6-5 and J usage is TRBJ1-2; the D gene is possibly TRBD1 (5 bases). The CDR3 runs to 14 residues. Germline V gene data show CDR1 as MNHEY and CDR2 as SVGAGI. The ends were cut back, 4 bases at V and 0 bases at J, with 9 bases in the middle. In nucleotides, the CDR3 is TGTGCCAGCAGTTTCACAGGAGCTAACTATGGCTACACCTTC. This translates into CASSFTGANYGYTF.

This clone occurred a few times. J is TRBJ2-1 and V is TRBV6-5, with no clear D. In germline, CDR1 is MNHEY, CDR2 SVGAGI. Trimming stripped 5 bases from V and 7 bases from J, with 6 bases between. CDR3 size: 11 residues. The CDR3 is CASSIVNEQFF. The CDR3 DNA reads TGTGCCAGCAGTATCGTTAATGAGCAGTTCTTC.